These T cell receptor beta chains were read from a single sample in a study of blood T cell repertoires in COVID-19. The assay was immunoSEQ multiplex PCR, and TCRdb's table has in-frame clones only and misses some. The table lists roughly 50,000 clones, 70% to 90% of them singletons. The specimen was peripheral blood. The receptors were sampled from a man older than 75 with acute or convalescent COVID-19. CDR3s include the opening cysteine and the closing phenylalanine or tryptophan. The size of a clone is reported for some rows only, either as once, few or many, or as a class for expanded clones.

cdr3_aa: CASSIGSGQGYGYTF; v_call: TRBV19; clone_size: NA; j_call: TRBJ1-2
cdr3_aa: CASSPGQGAGGEQYF; v_call: TRBV7-9; clone_size: NA; j_call: TRBJ2-7
cdr3_aa: CASSFTGFSYNEQFF; v_call: TRBV11-2; clone_size: NA; j_call: TRBJ2-1
cdr3_aa: CASSVSGGDYEQYF; v_call: TRBV6-5; clone_size: few; j_call: TRBJ2-7
cdr3_aa: CASSLQGTVSPLHF; v_call: TRBV28; clone_size: NA; j_call: TRBJ1-6
cdr3_aa: CASILGTVNQPQHF; v_call: TRBV28; clone_size: NA; j_call: TRBJ1-5
cdr3_aa: CASGGSKGGLAEAFF; v_call: TRBV2; clone_size: NA; j_call: TRBJ1-1
cdr3_aa: CASTGGQASYGYTF; v_call: TRBV19; clone_size: NA; j_call: TRBJ1-2
cdr3_aa: CSVEDLTGVRTDTQYF; v_call: TRBV29-1; clone_size: NA; j_call: TRBJ2-3
cdr3_aa: CASSPRGQGGSTEAFF; v_call: TRBV7-9; clone_size: NA; j_call: TRBJ1-1
cdr3_aa: CASSPDRDRQPQHF; v_call: TRBV7-2; clone_size: NA; j_call: TRBJ1-5
cdr3_aa: CASSPPHGTNYGYTF; v_call: TRBV18; clone_size: NA; j_call: TRBJ1-2
cdr3_aa: CAISGGGNQPQHF; v_call: TRBV10-3; clone_size: NA; j_call: TRBJ1-5
cdr3_aa: CASSESEGETQYF; v_call: TRBV10-1; clone_size: NA; j_call: TRBJ2-5
cdr3_aa: CASRTSLGTDTQYF; v_call: TRBV5-5; clone_size: few; j_call: TRBJ2-3
cdr3_aa: CAWSNRGAADTQYF; v_call: TRBV30; clone_size: NA; j_call: TRBJ2-3
cdr3_aa: CASSSPGGSPLHF; v_call: TRBV27; clone_size: few; j_call: TRBJ1-6
cdr3_aa: CASSVRYEQYF; v_call: TRBV2; clone_size: few; j_call: TRBJ2-7
cdr3_aa: CAWSPLVHSNYGYTF; v_call: TRBV30; clone_size: NA; j_call: TRBJ1-2
cdr3_aa: CASRTSGADTQYF; v_call: TRBV5-1; clone_size: NA; j_call: TRBJ2-3
cdr3_aa: CASIPHRGYQPQHF; v_call: TRBV19; clone_size: NA; j_call: TRBJ1-5
cdr3_aa: CASSGTGSTDTQYF; v_call: TRBV7-9; clone_size: NA; j_call: TRBJ2-3
cdr3_aa: CASSLQGTYSYEQYF; v_call: TRBV5-1; clone_size: NA; j_call: TRBJ2-7
cdr3_aa: CSVKRLTGGTDTQYF; v_call: TRBV29-1; clone_size: NA; j_call: TRBJ2-3
cdr3_aa: CASSMFTGLGEKLFF; v_call: TRBV28; clone_size: once; j_call: TRBJ1-4
cdr3_aa: CASSLSTDTQYF; v_call: TRBV5-4; clone_size: NA; j_call: TRBJ2-3
cdr3_aa: CASSAYSSNQPQHF; v_call: TRBV25-1; clone_size: NA; j_call: TRBJ1-5
cdr3_aa: CASSPGTGSPLHF; v_call: TRBV5-4; clone_size: NA; j_call: TRBJ1-6
cdr3_aa: CASSLRGFEKDEQYF; v_call: TRBV3-1/TRBV3-2; clone_size: NA; j_call: TRBJ2-7
cdr3_aa: CASSRDPGHHTF; v_call: TRBV19; clone_size: few; j_call: TRBJ1-2
cdr3_aa: CASSPQGGRQPQHF; v_call: TRBV3-1/TRBV3-2; clone_size: NA; j_call: TRBJ1-5
cdr3_aa: CSASMMAEVPYEQYF; v_call: TRBV20-1; clone_size: NA; j_call: TRBJ2-7